This TCR beta chain was recorded in a study of cytomegalovirus exposure and HLA in healthy donors. Trimming removed 1 base from V and 6 bases from J, with 9 bases in between. This CDR3 has 13 residues. The V gene's germline CDR1 is SGHDN and CDR2 FVKESK. Researchers ran the PCR with 60 Vbeta and 13 Jbeta primers. The assay was immunoSEQ multiplex PCR, and TCRdb's table has in-frame clones only and misses some. This table holds 150,000 to 200,000 clones, approximately 79% found once. The chain is built from TRBV14 and TRBJ1-2; D gene uncertain. The sequencing sample was made of PBMCs. This TCR came from a man aged 40-49 years in good health and CMV-seropositive. CDR3 coding DNA: TGTGCCAGCAGCCAAGGGGCAGGCGATGGCTACACCTTC. Translated, it gives CASSQGAGDGYTF.